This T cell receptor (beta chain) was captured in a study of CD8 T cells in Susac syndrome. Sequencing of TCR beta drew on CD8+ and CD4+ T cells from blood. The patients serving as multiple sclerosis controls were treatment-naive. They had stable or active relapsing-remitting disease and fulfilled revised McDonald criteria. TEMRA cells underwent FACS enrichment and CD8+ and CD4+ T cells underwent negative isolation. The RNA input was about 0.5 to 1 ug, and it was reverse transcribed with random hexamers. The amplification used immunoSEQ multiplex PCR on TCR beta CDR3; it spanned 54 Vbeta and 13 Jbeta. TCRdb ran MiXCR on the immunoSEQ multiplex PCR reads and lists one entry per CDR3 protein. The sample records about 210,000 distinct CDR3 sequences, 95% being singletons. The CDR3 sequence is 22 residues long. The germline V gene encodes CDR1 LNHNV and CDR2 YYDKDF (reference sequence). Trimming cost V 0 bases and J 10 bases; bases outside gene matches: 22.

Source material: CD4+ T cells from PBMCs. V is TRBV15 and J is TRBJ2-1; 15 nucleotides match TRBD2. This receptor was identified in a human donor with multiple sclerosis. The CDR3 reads CATSRDQGQGLAGGLRAREQFF. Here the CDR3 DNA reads TGTGCCACCAGCAGAGATCAGGGTCAGGGACTAGCGGGAGGCCTCCGCGCCAGGGAGCAGTTCTTC.